This TCR beta chain was retrieved from a study of cytomegalovirus exposure and HLA in healthy donors. Comment on this clone: Its antigen is as yet unknown.

Study-wide results and caveats: Relative to equally common others, HLA-associated TCR beta chains showed greater clonal expansion in a later analysis.

Use of 60 Vbeta and 13 Jbeta primers characterized the PCR. Profiling relied on immunoSEQ multiplex PCR, and the TCRdb table lists in-frame clones only, not all of them. The repertoire holds about 260,000 clones, with almost 85% as singletons. Every donor was a healthy person donating bone marrow. This TCR was recovered from a woman aged 40 to 50 in good health and CMV-seropositive. Sequencing input: PBMCs.

CDR3 DNA: TGTGCCAGCAGCTTAGTCCCGTTGGCTAGGAGTAACGCCGGGGAGCTGTTTTTT. It codes for CASSLVPLARSNAGELFF. The chain carries TRBV11-3 and TRBJ2-2; D call uncertain. The CDR3 is 18 amino acids. Germline lookup yields CDR1 SGHNT and CDR2 YENEEA. V lost 1 base to trimming and J lost 6 bases, with 21 bases between them. The variable domain in full, completed from reference TRBV11-3 and TRBJ2-2, reads EAGVVQSPRYKIIEKKQPVAFWCNPISGHNTLYWYLQNLGQGPELLIRYENEEAVDDSQLPKDRFSAERLKGVDSTLKIQPAELGDSAVYLCASSLVPLARSNAGELFFGEGSRLTVL.